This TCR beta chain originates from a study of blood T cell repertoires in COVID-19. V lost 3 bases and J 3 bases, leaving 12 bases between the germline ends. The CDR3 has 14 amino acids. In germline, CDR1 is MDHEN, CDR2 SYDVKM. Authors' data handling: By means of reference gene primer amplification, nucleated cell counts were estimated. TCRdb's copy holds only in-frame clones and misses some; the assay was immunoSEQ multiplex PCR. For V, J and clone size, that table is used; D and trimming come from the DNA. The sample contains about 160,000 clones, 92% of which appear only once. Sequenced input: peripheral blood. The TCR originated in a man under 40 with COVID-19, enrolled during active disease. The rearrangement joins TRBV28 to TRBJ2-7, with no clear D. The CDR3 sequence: CASSFGLTHYEQYF. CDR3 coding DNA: TGTGCCAGCAGTTTTGGGCTAACCCACTACGAGCAGTACTTC.